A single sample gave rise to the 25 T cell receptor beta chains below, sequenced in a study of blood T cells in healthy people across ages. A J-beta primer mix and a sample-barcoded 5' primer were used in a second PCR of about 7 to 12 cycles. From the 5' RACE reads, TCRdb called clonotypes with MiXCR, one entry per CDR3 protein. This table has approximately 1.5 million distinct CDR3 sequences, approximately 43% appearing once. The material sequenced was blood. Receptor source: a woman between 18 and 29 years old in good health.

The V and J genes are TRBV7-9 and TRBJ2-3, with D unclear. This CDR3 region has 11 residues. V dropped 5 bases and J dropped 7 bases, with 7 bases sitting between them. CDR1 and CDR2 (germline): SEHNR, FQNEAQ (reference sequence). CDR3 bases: TGTGCCAGCAGCGAGACCAATACGCAGTATTTT. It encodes CASSETNTQYF.

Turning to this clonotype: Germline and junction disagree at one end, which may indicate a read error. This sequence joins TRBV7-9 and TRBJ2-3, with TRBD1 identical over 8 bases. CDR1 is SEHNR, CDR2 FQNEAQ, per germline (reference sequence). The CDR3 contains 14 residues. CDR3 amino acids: CASSSTGETDMQYF. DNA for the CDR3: TGTGCCAGCAGCTCGACAGGGGAGACAGATATGCAGTATTTT.

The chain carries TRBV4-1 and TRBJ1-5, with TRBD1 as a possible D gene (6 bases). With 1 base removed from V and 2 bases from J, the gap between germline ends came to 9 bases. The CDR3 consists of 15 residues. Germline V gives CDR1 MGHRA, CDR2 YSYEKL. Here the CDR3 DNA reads TGCGCCAGCAGCCAAGTCAGGGGTCGCAATCAGCCCCAGCATTTT. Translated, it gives CASSQVRGRNQPQHF.

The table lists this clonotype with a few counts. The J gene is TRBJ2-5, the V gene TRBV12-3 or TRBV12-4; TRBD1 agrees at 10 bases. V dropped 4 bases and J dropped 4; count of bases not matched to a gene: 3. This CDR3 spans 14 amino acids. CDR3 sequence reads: CASSWTGGSETQYF. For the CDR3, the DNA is TGTGCCAGCAGTTGGACAGGGGGGTCAGAGACCCAGTACTTC.

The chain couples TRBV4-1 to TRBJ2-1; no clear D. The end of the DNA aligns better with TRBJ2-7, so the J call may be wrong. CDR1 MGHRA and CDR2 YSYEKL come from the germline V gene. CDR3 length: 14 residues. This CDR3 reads CASSQDRLWNEQYF. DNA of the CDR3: TGCGCCAGCAGCCAAGATCGCCTTTGGAATGAGCAGTACTTC.

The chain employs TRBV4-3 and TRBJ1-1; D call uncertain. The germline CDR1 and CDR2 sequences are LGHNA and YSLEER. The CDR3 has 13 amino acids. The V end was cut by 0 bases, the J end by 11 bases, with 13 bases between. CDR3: CASSQDRGFGAFF. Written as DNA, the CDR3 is TGCGCCAGCAGCCAAGATCGCGGATTCGGCGCTTTCTTT.

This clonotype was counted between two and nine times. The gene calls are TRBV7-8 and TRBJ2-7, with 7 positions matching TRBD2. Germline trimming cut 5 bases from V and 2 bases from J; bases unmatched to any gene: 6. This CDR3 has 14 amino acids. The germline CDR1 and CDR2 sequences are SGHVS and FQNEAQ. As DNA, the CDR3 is TGTGCCAGCAGCAACCGACTAGCTCCCTACGAGCAGTACTTC. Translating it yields CASSNRLAPYEQYF.

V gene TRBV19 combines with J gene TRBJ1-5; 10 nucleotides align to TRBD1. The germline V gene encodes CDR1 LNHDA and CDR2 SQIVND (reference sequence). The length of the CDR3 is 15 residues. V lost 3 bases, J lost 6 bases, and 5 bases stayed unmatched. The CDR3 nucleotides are TGTGCCAGTAGTATGGGGACAGGGGTCGGTCAGCCCCAGCATTTT. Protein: CASSMGTGVGQPQHF.

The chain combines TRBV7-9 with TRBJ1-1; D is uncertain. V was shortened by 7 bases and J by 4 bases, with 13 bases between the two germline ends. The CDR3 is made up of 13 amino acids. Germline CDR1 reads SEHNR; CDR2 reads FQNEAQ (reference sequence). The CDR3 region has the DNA TGTGCCAGCAACTTGGGAGGGCGCACTGAAGCTTTCTTT. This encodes CASNLGGRTEAFF.

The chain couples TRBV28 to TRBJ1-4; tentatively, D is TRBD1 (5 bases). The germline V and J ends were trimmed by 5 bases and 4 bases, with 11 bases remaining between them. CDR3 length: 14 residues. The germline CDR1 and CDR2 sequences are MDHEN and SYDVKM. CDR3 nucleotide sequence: TGTGCCAGCAGTCGGGACGGATATAATGAAAAACTGTTTTTT. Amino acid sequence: CASSRDGYNEKLFF.

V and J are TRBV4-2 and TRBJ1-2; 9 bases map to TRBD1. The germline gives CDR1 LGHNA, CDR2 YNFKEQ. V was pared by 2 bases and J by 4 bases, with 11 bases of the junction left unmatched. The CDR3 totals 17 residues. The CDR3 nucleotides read TGTGCCAGCAGCCAACCGGGACAGGGCGCTCGGGCCTATGGCTACACCTTC. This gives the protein CASSQPGQGARAYGYTF.

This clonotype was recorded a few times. In DNA, the CDR3 is TGTGCCAGCAGCCGGTATCGGGAGCTGTTTTTT. It specifies CASSRYRELFF. The J gene is TRBJ2-2, the V gene TRBV3-1; D not resolved. Germline loops: CDR1 LGHDT, CDR2 YNNKEL (reference sequence). The ends were cut back, 4 bases at V and 9 bases at J, with 6 bases in the middle. This CDR3 comprises 11 residues.

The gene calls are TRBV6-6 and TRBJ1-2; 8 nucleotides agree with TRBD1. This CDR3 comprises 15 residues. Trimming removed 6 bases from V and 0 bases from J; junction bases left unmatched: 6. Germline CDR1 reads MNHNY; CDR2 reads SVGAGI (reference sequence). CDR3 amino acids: CASRPQGATNYGYTF. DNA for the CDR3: TGTGCCAGCAGACCTCAGGGGGCTACTAACTATGGCTACACCTTC.

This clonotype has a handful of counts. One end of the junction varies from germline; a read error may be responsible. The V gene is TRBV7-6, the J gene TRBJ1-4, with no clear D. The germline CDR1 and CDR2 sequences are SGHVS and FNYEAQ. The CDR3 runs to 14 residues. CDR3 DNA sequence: TGTGCCAGCAGTTTAGCACAGTCTAATGAAAAACTGTTTTTT. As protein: CASSLAQSNEKLFF.

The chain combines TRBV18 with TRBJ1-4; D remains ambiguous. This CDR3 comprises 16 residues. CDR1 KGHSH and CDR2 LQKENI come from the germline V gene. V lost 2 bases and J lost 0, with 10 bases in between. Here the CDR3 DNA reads TGTGCCAGCTCACCAAGGAGAGTCGCAACTAATGAAAAACTGTTTTTT. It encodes CASSPRRVATNEKLFF.

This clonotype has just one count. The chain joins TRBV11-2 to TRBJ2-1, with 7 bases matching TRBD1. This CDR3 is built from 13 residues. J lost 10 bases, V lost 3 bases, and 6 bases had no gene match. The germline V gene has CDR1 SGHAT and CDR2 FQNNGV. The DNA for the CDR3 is TGTGCCAGCAGCTTGGGACAGACGGGAGAGCAGTTCTTC. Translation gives CASSLGQTGEQFF.

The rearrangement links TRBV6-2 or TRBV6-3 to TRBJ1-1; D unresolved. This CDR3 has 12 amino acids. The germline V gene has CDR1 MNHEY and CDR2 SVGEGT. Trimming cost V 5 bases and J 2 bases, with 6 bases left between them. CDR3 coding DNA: TGTGCCAGCAGTCACCCCAACACTGAAGCTTTCTTT. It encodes CASSHPNTEAFF.

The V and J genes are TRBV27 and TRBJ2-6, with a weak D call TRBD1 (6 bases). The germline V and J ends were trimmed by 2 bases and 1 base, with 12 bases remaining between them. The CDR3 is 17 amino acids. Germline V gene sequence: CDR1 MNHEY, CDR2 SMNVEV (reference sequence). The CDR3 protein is CASSLATGTSGANVLTF. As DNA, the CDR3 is TGTGCCAGCAGTTTAGCCACCGGGACATCTGGGGCCAACGTCCTGACTTTC.

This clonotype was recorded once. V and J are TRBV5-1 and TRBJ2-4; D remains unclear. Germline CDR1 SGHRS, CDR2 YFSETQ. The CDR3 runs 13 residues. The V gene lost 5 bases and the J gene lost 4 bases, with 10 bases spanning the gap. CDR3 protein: CASRDREKNIQYF. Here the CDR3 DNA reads TGCGCCAGCAGGGACCGAGAGAAAAACATTCAGTACTTC.

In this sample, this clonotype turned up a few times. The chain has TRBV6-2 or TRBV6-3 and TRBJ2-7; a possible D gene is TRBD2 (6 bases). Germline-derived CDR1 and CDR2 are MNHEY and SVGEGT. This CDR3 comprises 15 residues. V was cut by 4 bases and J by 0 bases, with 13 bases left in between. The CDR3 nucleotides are TGTGCCAGCAGTTGGGAGCGGGTGAGCTCCTACGAGCAGTACTTC. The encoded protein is CASSWERVSSYEQYF.

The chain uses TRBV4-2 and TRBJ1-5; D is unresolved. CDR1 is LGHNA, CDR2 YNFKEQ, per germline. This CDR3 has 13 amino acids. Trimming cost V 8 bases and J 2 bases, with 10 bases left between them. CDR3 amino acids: CASARERNQPQHF. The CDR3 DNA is TGTGCCAGCGCCAGAGAGCGCAATCAGCCCCAGCATTTT.

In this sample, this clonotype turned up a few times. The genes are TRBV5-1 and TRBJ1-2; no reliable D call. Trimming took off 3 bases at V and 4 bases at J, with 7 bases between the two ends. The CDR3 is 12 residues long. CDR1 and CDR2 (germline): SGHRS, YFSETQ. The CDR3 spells CASSSDPYGYTF. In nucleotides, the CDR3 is TGCGCCAGCAGCTCGGACCCCTATGGCTACACCTTC.

DNA of the CDR3: TGTGCCAGCAGCTTTGGACAGGGCACTAGCTCTATATACAATGAGCAGTTCTTC. It codes for CASSFGQGTSSIYNEQFF. The chain uses TRBV13 and TRBJ2-1; 8 bases fit TRBD1. CDR1 PRHDT and CDR2 FYEKMQ come from the germline V gene (reference sequence). This CDR3 spans 18 amino acids. V trimming: 3 bases; J trimming: 4 bases; junction bases outside the gene matches: 14.

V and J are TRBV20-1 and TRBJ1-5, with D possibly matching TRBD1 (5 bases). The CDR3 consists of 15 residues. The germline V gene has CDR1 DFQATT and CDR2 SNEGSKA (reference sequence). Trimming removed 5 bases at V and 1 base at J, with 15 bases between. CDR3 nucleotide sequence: TGCAGTGCTGAGAGACTGACAGTCAGCAATCAGCCCCAGCATTTT. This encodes CSAERLTVSNQPQHF.

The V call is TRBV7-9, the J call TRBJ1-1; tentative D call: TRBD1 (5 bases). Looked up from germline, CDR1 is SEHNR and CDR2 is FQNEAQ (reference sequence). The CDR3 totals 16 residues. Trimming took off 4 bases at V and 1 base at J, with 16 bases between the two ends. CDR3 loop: CASSSLDPQGNTEAFF. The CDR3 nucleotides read TGTGCCAGCAGCTCCCTCGATCCCCAGGGGAACACTGAAGCTTTCTTT. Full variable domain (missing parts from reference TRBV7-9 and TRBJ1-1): DTGVSQNPRHKITKRGQNVTFRCDPISEHNRLYWYRQTLGQGPEFLTYFQNEAQLEKSRLLSDRFSAERPKGSFSTLEIQRTEQGDSAMYLCASSSLDPQGNTEAFFGQGTRLTVV.